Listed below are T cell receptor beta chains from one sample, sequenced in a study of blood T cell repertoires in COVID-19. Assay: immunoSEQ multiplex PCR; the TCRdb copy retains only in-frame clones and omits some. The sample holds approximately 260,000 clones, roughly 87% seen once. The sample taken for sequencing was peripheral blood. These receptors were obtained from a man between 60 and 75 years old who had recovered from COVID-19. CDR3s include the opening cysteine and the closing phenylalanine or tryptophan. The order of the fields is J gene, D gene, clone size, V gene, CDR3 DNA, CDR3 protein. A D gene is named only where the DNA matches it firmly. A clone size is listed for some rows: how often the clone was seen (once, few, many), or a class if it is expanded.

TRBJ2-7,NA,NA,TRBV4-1,TGCGCCAGCAGCCATCAGGGCTACGAGCAGTACTTC,CASSHQGYEQYF
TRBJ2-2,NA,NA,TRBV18,TGTGCCAGCTCACCGGTGGCGGGGGCGCGCCGGGTGCTGTTTTTT,CASSPVAGARRVLFF
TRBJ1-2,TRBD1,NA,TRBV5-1,TGCGCCAGCAGCTTGGGGGAGACAGGGGTTGGCTACACCTTC,CASSLGETGVGYTF
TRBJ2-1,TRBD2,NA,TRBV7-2,TGTGCCAGCAGCCCCCCGGGACTAACCTACAATGAGCAGTTCTTC,CASSPPGLTYNEQFF
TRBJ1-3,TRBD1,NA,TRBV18,TGTGCCAGCTCACCAGACAGGACAGGGATCTCTGGAAACACCATATATTTT,CASSPDRTGISGNTIYF
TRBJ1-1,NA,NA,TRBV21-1,TGTGCCAGCAGCAAAGAGGCGACAGTTGAAGCTTTCTTT,CASSKEATVEAFF
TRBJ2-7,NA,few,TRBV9,TGTGCCAGCAGCCCCGGGTCAGGGGACGAGCAGTACTTC,CASSPGSGDEQYF
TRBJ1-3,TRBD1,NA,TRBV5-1,TGCGCCAGCAGCTCAACAGGGGCGCGTGGAAACACCATATATTTT,CASSSTGARGNTIYF
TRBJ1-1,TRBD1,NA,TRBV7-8,TGTGCCAGCAGCCCCCAGGACAGGGGGCGGGAGACTGAAGCTTTCTTT,CASSPQDRGRETEAFF
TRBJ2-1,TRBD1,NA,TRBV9,TGTGCCAGCAGCCCCCCCTCCTCCGGGACAGGGAATGAGCAGTTCTTC,CASSPPSSGTGNEQFF
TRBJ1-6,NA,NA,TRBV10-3,TGTGCCATCAGCTTTGATGGACTAAGAGGCGCACCCCTCCACTTT,CAISFDGLRGAPLHF
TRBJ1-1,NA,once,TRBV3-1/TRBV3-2,TGTGCCAGCAGCACTTACAGGGTGGGGAACACTGAAGCTTTCTTT,CASSTYRVGNTEAFF
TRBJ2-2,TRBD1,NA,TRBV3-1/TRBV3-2,TGTGCCACTAGTTCGGGACAGGTGTTCACCGGGGAGCTGTTTTTT,CATSSGQVFTGELFF
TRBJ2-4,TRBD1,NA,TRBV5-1,TGCGCCAGCAGCTATCAAGGGGGCTTTAAGGACATTCAGTACTTC,CASSYQGGFKDIQYF
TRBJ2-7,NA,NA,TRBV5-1,TGCGCCAGCAGCTTGGTCCCCACCTACGAGCAGTACTTC,CASSLVPTYEQYF
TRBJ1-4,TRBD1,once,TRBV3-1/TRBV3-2,TGTGCCAGCAGCACTCGACAGGGGGGTGAAAAACTGTTTTTT,CASSTRQGGEKLFF
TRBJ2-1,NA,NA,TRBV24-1,TGTGCCACCAGTGAGCCCCAGGGATGGATAAACAATGAGCAGTTCTTC,CATSEPQGWINNEQFF
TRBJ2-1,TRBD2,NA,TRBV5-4,TGTGCCAGCAGCTTGGAACTAGCGGTCCCCAATGAGCAGTTCTTC,CASSLELAVPNEQFF
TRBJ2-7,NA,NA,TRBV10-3,TGTGCCATCAGTGTTCGAGGGCAGGGAGGCGAAGAGCAGTACTTC,CAISVRGQGGEEQYF
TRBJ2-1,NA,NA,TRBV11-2,TGTGCCAGCAGCTTTCGGGGGGTGACAGGGGTGGAAAATGAGCAGTTCTTC,CASSFRGVTGVENEQFF
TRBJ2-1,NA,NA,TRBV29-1,TGCAGCGTTGAACGGTACTCCCAGGCTCTTGGTGAGCAGTTCTTC,CSVERYSQALGEQFF
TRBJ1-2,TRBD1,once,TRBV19,TGTGCCAGTAGTATGGGGACAGGGGGGCATGGCTACACCTTC,CASSMGTGGHGYTF
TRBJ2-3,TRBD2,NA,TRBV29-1,TGCAGCGTTGAAGCCGGACTAGCGGGGACCACAGATACGCAGTATTTT,CSVEAGLAGTTDTQYF
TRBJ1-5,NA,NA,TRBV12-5,TGTGCTAGTGGTATGGGGACACCCCAGGTGGATCAGCCCCAGCATTTT,CASGMGTPQVDQPQHF
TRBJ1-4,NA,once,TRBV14,TGTGCCAGCAGCCCGAGCGGGGGTCTCAAGTTTTTT,CASSPSGGLKFF
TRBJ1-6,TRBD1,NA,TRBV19,TGTGCCAGTAGTATTGGGACAGGGGGTTGGAATTCACCCCTCCACTTT,CASSIGTGGWNSPLHF
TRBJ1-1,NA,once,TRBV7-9,TGTGCCAGCAGTAAAACGGCGGGGGACACTGAAGCTTTCTTT,CASSKTAGDTEAFF
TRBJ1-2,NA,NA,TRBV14,TGTGCCAGCAGCCTCGGACAGAACTATGGCTACACCTTC,CASSLGQNYGYTF
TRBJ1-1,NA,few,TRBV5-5,TGTGCCAGCAGCTTGCTGACAGGCTCCCCTGTAGCTTTCTTT,CASSLLTGSPVAFF
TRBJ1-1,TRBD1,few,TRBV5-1,TGCGCCAGCAGCTTGGCTCCCGGGACAGGGACCACTGAAGCTTTCTTT,CASSLAPGTGTTEAFF
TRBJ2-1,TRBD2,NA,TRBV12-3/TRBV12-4,TGTGCCAGCATGCGGGGGGACTACAATGAGCAGTTCTTC,CASMRGDYNEQFF